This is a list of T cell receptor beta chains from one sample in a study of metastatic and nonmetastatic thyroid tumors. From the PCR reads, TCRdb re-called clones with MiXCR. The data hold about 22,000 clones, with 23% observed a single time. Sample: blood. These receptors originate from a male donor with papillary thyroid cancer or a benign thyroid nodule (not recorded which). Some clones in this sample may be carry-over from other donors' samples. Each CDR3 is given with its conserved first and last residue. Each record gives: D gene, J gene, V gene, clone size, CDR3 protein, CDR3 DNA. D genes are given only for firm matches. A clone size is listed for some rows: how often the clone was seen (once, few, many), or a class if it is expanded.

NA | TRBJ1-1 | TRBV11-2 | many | CASSLDSGAFEAFF | TGTGCCAGCAGCTTAGATTCCGGAGCGTTTGAAGCTTTCTTT
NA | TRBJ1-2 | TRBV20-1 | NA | CSARDGAGNGLRGYTF | TGCAGTGCTAGAGATGGGGCAGGGAACGGGTTGCGCGGCTACACCTTC
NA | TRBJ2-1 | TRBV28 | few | CASTPGGLEQFF | TGTGCCAGCACCCCTGGGGGGCTTGAGCAGTTCTTC
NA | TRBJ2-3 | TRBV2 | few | CASSIRQGTDTQYF | TGTGCCAGCAGTATCCGACAGGGCACAGATACGCAGTATTTT
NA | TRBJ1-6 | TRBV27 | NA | CASSLEGYNSPLHF | TGTGCCAGCAGTTTAGAGGGTTATAATTCACCCCTCCACTTT
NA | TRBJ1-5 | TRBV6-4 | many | CASSEPPHHQPQHF | TGTGCCAGCAGTGAACCTCCCCACCATCAGCCCCAGCATTTT
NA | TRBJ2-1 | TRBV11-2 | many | CASSPFHDNEQFF | TGTGCCAGCAGCCCATTTCACGACAATGAGCAGTTCTTC
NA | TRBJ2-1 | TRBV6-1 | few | CASRPLGGRDNEQFF | TGTGCCAGCAGGCCCCTCGGGGGCAGGGACAATGAGCAGTTCTTC
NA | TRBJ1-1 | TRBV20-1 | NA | CSARDTGSFEAFF | TGCAGTGCTAGAGATACAGGGTCCTTCGAAGCTTTCTTT
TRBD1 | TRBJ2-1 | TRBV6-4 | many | CASRAGTGGSNEQFF | TGTGCCAGCAGGGCCGGGACAGGGGGCTCTAATGAGCAGTTCTTC
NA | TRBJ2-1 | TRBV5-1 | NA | CASVTGTGRSEQFF | TGCGCCAGCGTTACAGGAACGGGGAGAAGTGAGCAGTTCTTC
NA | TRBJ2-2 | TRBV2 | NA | CASRWTQNTGELFF | TGTGCCAGCCGGTGGACACAGAACACCGGGGAGCTGTTTTTT
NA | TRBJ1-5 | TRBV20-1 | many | CSARVGTGPYSNQPQHF | TGCAGTGCTAGAGTAGGGACGGGCCCCTATAGCAATCAGCCCCAGCATTTT
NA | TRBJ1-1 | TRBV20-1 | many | CSARIDPNTEAFF | TGCAGTGCTAGAATTGACCCGAACACTGAAGCTTTCTTT
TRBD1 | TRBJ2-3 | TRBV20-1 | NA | CSARGLGQGLTDTQYF | TGCAGTGCTAGAGGCCTGGGACAGGGATTGACAGATACGCAGTATTTT
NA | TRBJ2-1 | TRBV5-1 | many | CASTREGEDDNEQFF | TGCGCCAGCACCCGAGAAGGGGAGGACGACAATGAGCAGTTCTTC
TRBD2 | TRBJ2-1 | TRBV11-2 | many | CASSLRLAGVYNEQFF | TGTGCCAGCAGCCTCAGACTAGCGGGAGTATACAATGAGCAGTTCTTC
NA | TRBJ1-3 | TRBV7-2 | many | CASSFSDYGNTIYF | TGTGCCAGCAGCTTTTCCGACTACGGAAACACCATATATTTT
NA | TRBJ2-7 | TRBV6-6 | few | CASSYSWRGETYEQYF | TGTGCCAGCAGTTACTCGTGGCGGGGAGAGACCTACGAGCAGTACTTC
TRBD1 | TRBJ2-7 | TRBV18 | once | CASSSTGAGSSEQYF | TGTGCCAGCTCATCAACAGGGGCTGGCTCGTCCGAGCAGTACTTC
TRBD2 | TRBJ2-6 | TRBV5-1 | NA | CASSLEVAGNSGANVLTF | TGCGCCAGCAGCTTGGAGGTAGCGGGGAACTCTGGGGCCAACGTCCTGACTTTC
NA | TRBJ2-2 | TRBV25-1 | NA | CAISDVTRETGELFF | TGTGCCATCAGTGACGTGACTAGAGAAACCGGGGAGCTGTTTTTT
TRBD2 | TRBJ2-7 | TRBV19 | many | CASSIEGTSGTFDYEQYF | TGTGCCAGTAGTATAGAGGGGACTAGCGGTACTTTCGACTACGAGCAGTACTTC